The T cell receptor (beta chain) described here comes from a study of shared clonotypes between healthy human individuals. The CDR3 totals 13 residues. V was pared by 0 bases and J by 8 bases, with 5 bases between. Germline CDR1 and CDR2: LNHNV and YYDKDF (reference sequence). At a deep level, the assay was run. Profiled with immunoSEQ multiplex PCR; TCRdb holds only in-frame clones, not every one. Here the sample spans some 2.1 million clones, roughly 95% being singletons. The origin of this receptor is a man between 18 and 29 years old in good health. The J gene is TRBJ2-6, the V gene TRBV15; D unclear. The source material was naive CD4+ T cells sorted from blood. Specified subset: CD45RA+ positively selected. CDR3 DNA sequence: TGTGCCACCAGCAGAGATCCCTCCAACGTCCTGACTTTC. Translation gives CATSRDPSNVLTF.